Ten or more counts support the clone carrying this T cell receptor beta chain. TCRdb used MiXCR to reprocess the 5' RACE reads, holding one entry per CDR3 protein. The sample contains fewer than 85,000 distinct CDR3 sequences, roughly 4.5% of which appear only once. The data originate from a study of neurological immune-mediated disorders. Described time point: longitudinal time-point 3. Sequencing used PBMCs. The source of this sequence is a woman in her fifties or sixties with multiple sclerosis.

The chain's CDR3 is CATSDFLQGRKDTDTQYF. The CDR3 region has the DNA TGTGCCACCAGTGATTTTCTTCAGGGGCGCAAGGACACAGATACGCAGTATTTT. The chain uses TRBV24-1 and TRBJ2-3; a weak D match, TRBD1 (6 bases). This CDR3 has 18 residues. With 1 base removed from V and 2 bases from J, the gap between germline ends came to 18 bases. Per the germline V gene, CDR1 is KGHDR and CDR2 is SFDVKD.